The 10 T cell receptor beta chains in this list originate from one sample, sequenced in a study of blood T cell repertoires in COVID-19. TCRdb's copy holds only in-frame clones and misses some; the assay was immunoSEQ multiplex PCR. The sample includes around 270,000 clones, 88% of them seen just once. The specimen sequenced was peripheral blood. The receptors derive from a man aged 55-75 years who had recovered from COVID-19.

This clone was seen a handful of times. The rearrangement links TRBV19 to TRBJ2-7; 7 bases line up with TRBD1. This CDR3 is 14 amino acids long. Germline V gives CDR1 LNHDA, CDR2 SQIVND (reference sequence). Unmatched junction bases numbered 2, after V lost 0 bases and J lost 3 bases. CDR3 bases: TGTGCCAGTAGTATAGAACCAGGGGGCTACGAGCAGTACTTC. Its protein is CASSIEPGGYEQYF.

This chain connects TRBV6-8 to TRBJ2-3, with 8 bases aligning to TRBD2. The germline V gene has CDR1 MNHGY and CDR2 SAAAGT. The CDR3 has 13 amino acids. The CDR3 loop is CPQGRGGTDTQYF. The CDR3 nucleotides are TGTCCTCAGGGGCGGGGGGGCACAGATACGCAGTATTTT.

The chain has TRBV9 and TRBJ2-7; TRBD1 matches at 9 bases. The CDR3 length is 16 residues. The germline CDR1 and CDR2 sequences are SGDLS and YYNGEE. After removal of 3 bases from V and 6 bases from J, the junction contained 13 bases not matched to a gene. The CDR3 DNA is TGTGCCAGCAGCGCGACCCTGACAGGGGGTATGAGCGAGCAGTACTTC. Amino acids: CASSATLTGGMSEQYF.

In this sample, this clone turned up a few times. The chain's CDR3 is CASSWGTSLPQTQYF. The CDR3 DNA reads TGTGCCAGCAGCTGGGGGACTAGCCTTCCTCAGACCCAGTACTTC. The genes are TRBV5-6 and TRBJ2-5; 9 nucleotides agree with TRBD2. This CDR3 is 15 amino acids long. The V gene end was trimmed by 3 bases and the J gene end by 6 bases; junction bases not matched to a gene: 9. The germline V gene has CDR1 SGHDT and CDR2 YYEEEE.

The chain employs TRBV18 and TRBJ2-7; 8 bases fit TRBD1. This CDR3 is 14 amino acids long. Germline loops: CDR1 KGHSH, CDR2 LQKENI. Trimming removed 8 bases from V and 5 bases from J; junction bases left unmatched: 11. In DNA form, the CDR3 reads TGTGCCAGCACCTCCGGGACAGGTACCCACGAGCAGTACTTC. Translation gives CASTSGTGTHEQYF.

The chain links TRBV13 to TRBJ1-2; TRBD1 agrees at 8 bases. This CDR3 has 16 residues. Trimming took 4 bases from V and 2 from J; bases not matched to a gene: 9. Germline lookup yields CDR1 PRHDT and CDR2 FYEKMQ (reference sequence). The CDR3 reads CASSSLMTGANYGYTF. Here the CDR3 DNA reads TGTGCCAGCAGCTCCTTAATGACAGGGGCGAACTATGGCTACACCTTC.

The chain is built from TRBV6-8 and TRBJ2-7, with 7 bases lining up with TRBD1. J gave up 6 bases and V 10 bases, and 9 bases lay outside the gene matches. The CDR3 contains 12 residues. The germline CDR1 and CDR2 sequences are MNHGY and SAAAGT. CDR3 DNA sequence: TGTGCCAACTCGACAGGGATGGGCGAGCAGTACTTC. It encodes CANSTGMGEQYF.

The J gene is TRBJ2-1, the V gene TRBV7-9, with D hard to call. Germline V CDR1 and CDR2: SEHNR, FQNEAQ (reference sequence). The ends were cut back, 2 bases at V and 1 base at J, with 15 bases in the middle. The CDR3 extends over 17 amino acids. CDR3 coding DNA: TGTGCCAGCAGCTTATCTGGTGGCTCCCCTTCCTACAATGAGCAGTTCTTC. Encoded protein: CASSLSGGSPSYNEQFF.

The chain joins TRBV9 to TRBJ1-2; no definite D call. The CDR3 contains 15 residues. Germline assignment: CDR1 SGDLS and CDR2 YYNGEE. Trimming left V 4 bases short and J 4 bases short, with 17 bases between. The CDR3 is CASSPRSGNPYGYTF. The CDR3 coding sequence is TGTGCCAGCAGCCCCCGCTCCGGGAACCCCTATGGCTACACCTTC.

The chain combines TRBV4-2 with TRBJ2-1, with no clear D. This CDR3 contains 15 residues. The V gene lost 0 bases and the J gene lost 10 bases, with 16 bases spanning the gap. Germline V gene sequence: CDR1 LGHNA, CDR2 YNFKEQ. This CDR3 is CASSQERVSGSEQFF. CDR3 coding DNA: TGTGCCAGCAGCCAAGAACGAGTTTCCGGTTCCGAGCAGTTCTTC.